A selection of T cell receptor beta chains follows, all from one sample in a study of shared clonotypes between healthy human individuals. Method: immunoSEQ multiplex PCR; TCRdb's copy keeps in-frame clones and lacks some. The top ten clones hold under 2% of a sample with about 2.1 million clones, 90% to 95% of them seen once. Sequencing was done on a sample of naive CD8+ T cells from PBMCs. The receptors were sampled from a man aged 18 to 30 in good health. Some clones in this sample may be carry-over from other donors' samples. CDR3s include the opening cysteine and the closing phenylalanine or tryptophan. The D gene is left open where the match is weak. Clone size is given for some rows only: seen once, a few or many times, or a class if the clone is expanded.

d_call | j_call | clone_size | v_call | cdr3_aa | cdr3_nt
NA | TRBJ2-1 | NA | TRBV5-1 | CASSLAGPHYNEQFF | TGCGCCAGCAGCCTGGCGGGACCCCACTACAATGAGCAGTTCTTC
NA | TRBJ2-3 | NA | TRBV28 | CASSSYPGNTDTQYF | TGTGCCAGCAGTTCCTATCCAGGGAACACAGATACGCAGTATTTT
TRBD1 | TRBJ1-2 | NA | TRBV27 | CASSQTGVGYGYTF | TGTGCCAGCAGTCAGACAGGGGTCGGCTATGGCTACACCTTC
NA | TRBJ2-7 | NA | TRBV7-9 | CASSLMAGGYEQYF | TGTGCCAGCAGCTTAATGGCAGGGGGGTACGAGCAGTACTTC
NA | TRBJ1-1 | NA | TRBV7-9 | CASSSHRDMNTEAFF | TGTGCCAGCAGCTCCCACAGGGATATGAACACTGAAGCTTTCTTT
TRBD2 | TRBJ2-1 | once | TRBV7-3 | CASSLRGGLAGDHNEQFF | TGTGCCAGCAGCCTTCGTGGGGGGCTAGCGGGAGATCACAATGAGCAGTTCTTC
TRBD1 | TRBJ1-1 | NA | TRBV9 | CASSVFAGGTEAFF | TGTGCCAGCAGCGTATTCGCAGGGGGCACTGAAGCTTTCTTT
NA | TRBJ2-7 | NA | TRBV29-1 | CSVDRGNEQYF | TGCAGCGTTGATAGAGGGAACGAGCAGTACTTC
NA | TRBJ2-4 | NA | TRBV27 | CASSTGLPENIQYF | TGTGCCAGCAGTACGGGACTCCCGGAAAACATTCAGTACTTC
NA | TRBJ1-1 | few | TRBV7-9 | CASSPHPVGNTEAFF | TGTGCCAGCAGCCCTCACCCGGTGGGGAACACTGAAGCTTTCTTT
NA | TRBJ2-3 | NA | TRBV27 | CASSPPPRTPLADTQYF | TGTGCCAGCAGTCCTCCACCCCGAACCCCTTTGGCAGATACGCAGTATTTT
TRBD1 | TRBJ2-1 | NA | TRBV4-3 | CASSPRQGRDNEQFF | TGCGCCAGCAGCCCTCGACAGGGGCGAGACAATGAGCAGTTCTTC
TRBD1 | TRBJ1-1 | NA | TRBV23-1 | CASRERQGAFLNTEAFF | TGCGCCAGCAGGGAACGACAGGGGGCGTTTCTTAACACTGAAGCTTTCTTT
NA | TRBJ2-7 | NA | TRBV27 | CASSLYPSHDEQYF | TGTGCCAGCAGTTTATATCCTAGCCATGACGAGCAGTACTTC
TRBD1 | TRBJ2-7 | NA | TRBV9 | CASSVKGASYEQYF | TGTGCCAGCAGCGTAAAGGGGGCGTCCTACGAGCAGTACTTC
NA | TRBJ2-5 | NA | TRBV6-1 | CASSVPAYQETQYF | TGTGCCAGCAGTGTTCCTGCGTACCAAGAGACCCAGTACTTC
NA | TRBJ2-1 | once | TRBV4-1 | CASSRKTARSYNEQFF | TGCGCCAGCAGCCGCAAGACCGCTCGCTCCTACAATGAGCAGTTCTTC
NA | TRBJ1-2 | NA | TRBV5-5 | CASSRGDSGYTF | TGTGCCAGCAGCCGGGGGGATTCTGGCTACACCTTC
NA | TRBJ2-7 | NA | TRBV18 | CASSGTVTYEQYF | TGTGCCAGCTCCGGGACGGTTACCTACGAGCAGTACTTC
NA | TRBJ2-1 | NA | TRBV2 | CASRGHPSSYNEQFF | TGTGCCAGCAGGGGTCACCCGAGCTCCTACAATGAGCAGTTCTTC
NA | TRBJ1-1 | NA | TRBV18 | CASSPPLGDMKAFF | TGTGCCAGCTCACCACCTCTAGGGGATATGAAAGCTTTCTTT
TRBD2 | TRBJ2-5 | NA | TRBV29-1 | CSVQRTSGSGETQYF | TGCAGCGTTCAGAGGACTAGCGGGAGTGGGGAGACCCAGTACTTC
NA | TRBJ2-1 | NA | TRBV9 | CASSVWGGGEQFF | TGTGCCAGCAGCGTATGGGGAGGCGGTGAGCAGTTCTTC
NA | TRBJ1-1 | NA | TRBV9 | CASTQYGGTEAFF | TGTGCCAGCACACAATATGGGGGTACTGAAGCTTTCTTT
TRBD1 | TRBJ1-1 | NA | TRBV19 | CASSPQGGPVNTEAFF | TGTGCCAGTAGTCCCCAGGGGGGCCCTGTGAACACTGAAGCTTTCTTT
TRBD1 | TRBJ1-3 | NA | TRBV6-5 | CASKTGGLSGNTIYF | TGTGCCAGTAAGACAGGGGGCTTGTCTGGAAACACCATATATTTT
TRBD1 | TRBJ2-1 | NA | TRBV6-6 | CASTPSVAGGEQFF | TGTGCCAGCACCCCGTCGGTAGCAGGGGGCGAGCAGTTCTTC
TRBD2 | TRBJ2-7 | NA | TRBV5-6 | CASSPGVLAGAYEQYF | TGTGCCAGCAGCCCTGGGGTCCTAGCGGGGGCCTACGAGCAGTACTTC
NA | TRBJ2-7 | NA | TRBV4-1 | CASSLRDTNYEQYF | TGCGCCAGCAGCCTCCGGGACACCAACTACGAGCAGTACTTC
TRBD2 | TRBJ2-5 | NA | TRBV18 | CASSPYSGRLETQYF | TGTGCCAGCTCACCTTATAGCGGGAGATTGGAGACCCAGTACTTC
TRBD1 | TRBJ1-1 | NA | TRBV28 | CASSLTGEGTEAFF | TGTGCCAGCAGCCTCACAGGGGAGGGTACTGAAGCTTTCTTT
NA | TRBJ2-7 | NA | TRBV6-5 | CASSYSSSYEQYF | TGTGCCAGCAGTTACTCCTCTAGCTACGAGCAGTACTTC
TRBD1 | TRBJ2-3 | NA | TRBV2 | CASREQGARPDTQYF | TGTGCCAGCAGGGAACAGGGGGCTCGACCAGATACGCAGTATTTT
NA | TRBJ2-7 | NA | TRBV19 | CASSIGWGSYEQYF | TGTGCCAGTAGTATCGGGTGGGGCTCCTACGAGCAGTACTTC
NA | TRBJ2-1 | NA | TRBV28 | CASSFLAGNSYNEQFF | TGTGCCAGCAGTTTTCTGGCGGGCAACTCCTACAATGAGCAGTTCTTC
NA | TRBJ2-1 | NA | TRBV25-1 | CASSESVTNYYNEQFF | TGTGCCAGCAGTGAATCGGTGACTAATTACTACAATGAGCAGTTCTTC
TRBD2 | TRBJ2-7 | NA | TRBV5-1 | CASSFTSGPYEQYF | TGCGCCAGCAGCTTTACTAGCGGGCCCTACGAGCAGTACTTC